The present TCR beta chain was sequenced within a study of blood T cell repertoires in COVID-19. Whole-study context: Acute-phase and convalescent COVID-19 samples originated in the United States, Italy and Spain. Nucleic acid was either cDNA or gDNA, and it came from T cells, B-cell-depleted T cells, or PBMCs.

Original processing methods: Researchers report that nucleated cell counts were estimated from reference gene primer amplification. The table came from immunoSEQ multiplex PCR; TCRdb's copy has only in-frame clones and leaves some out. D and trimming were read from the DNA, whereas the V and J calls and clone size are those reported in that table. The sample holds fewer than 300,000 clones; 88% are singletons and the top ten take 4%. This sequence originates from a man aged 55 to 70 who had recovered from COVID-19. Sequencing used peripheral blood.

The CDR3 DNA reads as TGTGCCTGGAGTCCCCGGGCCGGGGAGCTGTTTTTT. Residues: CAWSPRAGELFF. V usage is TRBV30 and J usage is TRBJ2-2; D is unclear. The germline CDR1 and CDR2 sequences are GTSNPN and SVGIG (reference sequence). V lost 2 bases, J lost 6 bases, and 7 bases lay in between. There are 12 residues in the CDR3.